These T cell receptor beta chains were read from a single sample in a study of blood T cell repertoires in COVID-19. TCRdb's table, derived via immunoSEQ multiplex PCR, lists solely in-frame clones and lacks some. There are 75,000 to 95,000 clones in the sample; around nine tenths occur only once, and 5.8% lies in the top ten. The sequenced sample consisted of peripheral blood. All receptors derive from a man aged 50 or older with active COVID-19. Both conserved end residues are part of each CDR3. Fields, in order: D gene, J gene, clone size, CDR3 length, V gene, CDR3 protein, CDR3 DNA. D genes are given only for firm matches. Rows may omit the clone size; those that give it use once, few, many or a size class.

-,TRBJ2-5,few,13,TRBV18,CASSSGQKETQYF,TGTGCCAGCTCCTCTGGACAAAAGGAGACCCAGTACTTC
-,TRBJ1-4,-,16,TRBV28,CASSFKFGATNEKLFF,TGTGCCAGCAGTTTTAAGTTTGGAGCTACTAATGAAAAACTGTTTTTT
TRBD1,TRBJ1-1,-,17,TRBV5-6,CASSPEGQGTSYTEAFF,TGTGCCAGCAGCCCTGAGGGACAGGGGACCAGTTACACTGAAGCTTTCTTT
TRBD2,TRBJ2-7,-,14,TRBV30,CAWRSGLAFHEQYF,TGTGCCTGGAGGTCGGGACTAGCGTTTCACGAGCAGTACTTC
-,TRBJ2-1,-,13,TRBV4-3,CASSPDSYNEQFF,TGCGCCAGCAGCCCGGACTCTTACAATGAGCAGTTCTTC
TRBD1,TRBJ1-1,-,16,TRBV7-6,CASSPRQGSTRTEAFF,TGTGCCAGCAGCCCGCGACAGGGTTCGACGAGGACTGAAGCTTTCTTT
-,TRBJ1-6,-,14,TRBV27,CASSFGHNNSPLHF,TGTGCCAGCAGTTTCGGACACAATAATTCACCCCTCCACTTT
TRBD1,TRBJ1-2,few,15,TRBV19,CASSVGQTLGYGYTF,TGTGCCAGTAGTGTGGGACAGACTCTCGGCTATGGCTACACCTTC
-,TRBJ1-2,once,15,TRBV5-6,CASSLFRYHNYGYTF,TGTGCCAGCAGCTTGTTCAGATATCATAACTATGGCTACACCTTC
-,TRBJ1-1,-,15,TRBV28,CASSSLGGRDTEAFF,TGTGCCAGCAGTTCCCTGGGTGGGAGGGACACTGAAGCTTTCTTT
-,TRBJ2-6,-,18,TRBV12-5,CASGLVLTGSSGANVLTF,TGTGCTAGTGGTTTGGTATTGACTGGCTCCTCTGGGGCCAACGTCCTGACTTTC
-,TRBJ2-3,-,13,TRBV3-1/TRBV3-2,CASSGRGTDTQYF,TGTGCCAGCAGCGGGCGGGGCACAGATACGCAGTATTTT
TRBD1,TRBJ2-1,-,18,TRBV4-3,CASSQLSGGDRGKNEQFF,TGCGCCAGCAGCCAACTTTCAGGAGGGGACAGGGGAAAGAATGAGCAGTTCTTC
-,TRBJ1-5,-,12,TRBV6-5,CASRQGNQPQHF,TGTGCCAGCCGACAGGGCAATCAGCCCCAGCATTTT
TRBD1,TRBJ2-7,-,13,TRBV28,CASTRRGRYEQYF,TGTGCCAGCACCCGCAGGGGGCGATACGAGCAGTACTTC
-,TRBJ1-3,-,16,TRBV27,CASSPWRASSGNTIYF,TGTGCCAGCAGTCCATGGAGGGCGAGCTCTGGAAACACCATATATTTT
TRBD2,TRBJ2-1,once,16,TRBV6-5,CASSYSPLAGDSEQFF,TGTGCCAGCAGTTACTCTCCCCTAGCGGGAGATAGTGAGCAGTTCTTC
-,TRBJ2-1,once,13,TRBV5-1,CASSFGQNNEQFF,TGCGCCAGCAGCTTTGGACAAAACAATGAGCAGTTCTTC
TRBD2,TRBJ2-1,-,18,TRBV28,CASSPSGLAMSSYNEQFF,TGTGCCAGCAGTCCATCGGGACTAGCGATGAGCTCCTACAATGAGCAGTTCTTC
-,TRBJ1-5,-,14,TRBV5-8,CASSPIQGVQPQHF,TGTGCCAGCAGCCCAATACAGGGAGTGCAGCCCCAGCATTTT
TRBD2,TRBJ2-3,-,15,TRBV5-1,CASSWSGGGTDTQYF,TGCGCCAGCAGCTGGAGCGGGGGGGGCACAGATACGCAGTATTTT
TRBD2,TRBJ2-3,-,15,TRBV7-3,CASSPGLAATDTQYF,TGTGCCAGCAGCCCGGGACTAGCGGCCACAGATACGCAGTATTTT
-,TRBJ2-3,-,14,TRBV4-3,CASSQEWGADTQYF,TGCGCCAGCAGCCAAGAGTGGGGCGCAGATACGCAGTATTTT
TRBD1,TRBJ1-4,-,15,TRBV18,CASSQRTGDNEKLFF,TGTGCCAGCTCCCAACGGACAGGGGATAATGAGAAACTGTTTTTT
-,TRBJ1-4,-,14,TRBV4-3,CASSQGGVGEKLFF,TGCGCCAGCAGCCAAGGCGGGGTTGGTGAAAAACTGTTTTTT
-,TRBJ1-1,-,13,TRBV6-1,CASSEGVNTEAFF,TGTGCCAGCAGTGAAGGAGTGAACACTGAAGCTTTCTTT
TRBD1,TRBJ1-1,-,14,TRBV6-2/TRBV6-3,CASSYSDRGTEAFF,TGTGCCAGCAGTTACTCGGACAGGGGCACTGAAGCTTTCTTT
-,TRBJ1-6,once,16,TRBV5-4,CASSLSGQLLNSPLHF,TGTGCCAGCAGCTTGTCTGGACAGCTGCTTAATTCACCCCTCCACTTT
TRBD1,TRBJ1-2,once,14,TRBV9,CASSGRDREYGYTF,TGTGCCAGCAGCGGCCGGGACAGGGAGTATGGCTACACCTTC
TRBD1,TRBJ2-7,-,12,TRBV6-6,CASRTGPYEQYF,TGTGCCAGCAGGACAGGGCCCTACGAGCAGTACTTC
TRBD1,TRBJ2-2,once,15,TRBV19,CASSEGTGTTGELFF,TGTGCCAGTAGTGAAGGGACAGGGACCACCGGGGAGCTGTTTTTT
TRBD1,TRBJ2-3,many,15,TRBV5-1,CASSPSGGNTDTQYF,TGCGCCAGCAGCCCGTCAGGGGGCAACACAGATACGCAGTATTTT
TRBD2,TRBJ2-7,-,14,TRBV24-1,CATSKTGGSYEQYF,TGTGCCACCAGTAAAACCGGCGGGAGTTACGAGCAGTACTTC
TRBD1,TRBJ2-7,-,17,TRBV3-1/TRBV3-2,CASSQDPQGALPYEQYF,TGTGCCAGCAGCCAAGATCCTCAGGGGGCGCTTCCCTACGAGCAGTACTTC
-,TRBJ2-7,once,14,TRBV6-1,CASSEQGTSYEQYF,TGTGCCAGCAGTGAACAGGGGACGTCCTACGAGCAGTACTTC
TRBD1,TRBJ1-2,-,17,TRBV27,CASSFRYDRGLIYGYTF,TGTGCCAGCAGTTTCCGGTACGACAGGGGGCTAATATATGGCTACACCTTC
-,TRBJ1-2,-,17,TRBV1,CTSSRTPGTGGNYGYTF,TGCACCAGCAGCCGGACGCCCGGGACAGGGGGCAACTATGGCTACACCTTC
-,TRBJ2-1,-,14,TRBV5-1,CASSPQTSVGEQFF,TGCGCCAGCAGCCCCCAGACTAGTGTAGGTGAGCAGTTCTTC
TRBD1,TRBJ1-2,once,14,TRBV6-6,CASSSLGQANGYTF,TGTGCCAGCAGTTCCCTTGGACAGGCTAATGGCTACACCTTC
-,TRBJ1-2,-,14,TRBV7-2,CASSSQGIPQGYTF,TGTGCCAGCAGCTCTCAGGGGATTCCGCAGGGCTACACCTTC